The next 2 T cell receptor beta chains were all read from a single sample in a study of CD8+CD57+ T cells in acquired aplastic anemia. Genomic DNA, serving as template, underwent TCR beta VDJ and CDR3 profiling. Each CDR3 protein gets one entry after TCRdb re-called the reads with MiXCR. In the table there are 450,000 to 550,000 distinct CDR3 sequences, over 25% of which are singletons. CD8+CD57+ cell expansion, shown by flow cytometry, had occurred in the patients selected for sequencing. The sequenced sample consisted of sorted CD4+, CD8+, or CD8+CD57+ T cells (not recorded which) from PBMCs. The receptors were gathered from a human donor with aplastic anemia.

The chain combines TRBV2 with TRBJ2-5; 8 bases agree with TRBD2. The CDR3 has 12 amino acids. CDR1 is SNHLY, CDR2 FYNNEI, per germline. The V gene end was trimmed by 6 bases and the J gene end by 10 bases; junction bases not matched to a gene: 7. CDR3 in amino acids: CASRRRGVDQYF. Written as DNA, the CDR3 is TGTGCCAGCAGGCGGCGGGGGGTCGACCAGTACTTC.

The table lists this clonotype with many counts. This chain uses TRBV12-3 or TRBV12-4 with TRBJ2-7; D is possibly TRBD1 (6 bases). The CDR3 loop spans 12 amino acids. V lost 6 bases to trimming and J lost 4 bases, with 10 bases between them. The chain's CDR3 is CASRSTGYEQYF. The CDR3 DNA sequence: TGTGCCAGCAGGTCGACAGGATACGAGCAGTACTTC.